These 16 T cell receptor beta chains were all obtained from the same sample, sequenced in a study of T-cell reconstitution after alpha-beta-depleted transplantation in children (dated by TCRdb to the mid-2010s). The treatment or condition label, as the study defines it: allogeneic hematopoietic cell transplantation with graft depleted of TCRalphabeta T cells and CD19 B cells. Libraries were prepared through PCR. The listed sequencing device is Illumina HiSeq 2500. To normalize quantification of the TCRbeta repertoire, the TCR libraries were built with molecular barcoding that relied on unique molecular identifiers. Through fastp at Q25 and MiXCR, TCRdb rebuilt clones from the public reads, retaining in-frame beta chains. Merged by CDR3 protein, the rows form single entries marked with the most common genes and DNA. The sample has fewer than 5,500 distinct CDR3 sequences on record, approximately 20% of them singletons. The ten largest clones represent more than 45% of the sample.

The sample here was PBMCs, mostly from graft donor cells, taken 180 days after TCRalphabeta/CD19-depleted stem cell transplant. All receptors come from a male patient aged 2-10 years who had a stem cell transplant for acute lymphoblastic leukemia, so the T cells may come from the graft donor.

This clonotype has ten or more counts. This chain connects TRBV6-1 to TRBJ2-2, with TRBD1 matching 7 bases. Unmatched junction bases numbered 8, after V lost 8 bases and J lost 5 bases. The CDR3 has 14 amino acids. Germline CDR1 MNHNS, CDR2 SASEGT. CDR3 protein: CASSTRGSTGELFF. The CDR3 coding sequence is TGTGCCAGCTCCACCAGGGGGTCGACCGGGGAGCTGTTTTTT.

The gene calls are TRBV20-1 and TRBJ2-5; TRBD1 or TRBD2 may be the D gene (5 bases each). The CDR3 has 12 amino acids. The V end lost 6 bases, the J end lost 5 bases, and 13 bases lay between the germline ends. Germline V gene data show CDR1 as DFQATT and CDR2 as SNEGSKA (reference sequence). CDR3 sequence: CSALSGQETQYF. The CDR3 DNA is TGCAGTGCCCTATCGGGGCAGGAGACCCAGTACTTC.

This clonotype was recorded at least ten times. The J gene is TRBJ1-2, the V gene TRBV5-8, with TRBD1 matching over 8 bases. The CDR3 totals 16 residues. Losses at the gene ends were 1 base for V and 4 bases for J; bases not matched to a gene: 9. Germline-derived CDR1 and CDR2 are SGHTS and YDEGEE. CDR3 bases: TGTGCCAGCAGCTTGCTGGGACAGGTGAGTGGCTATGGCTACACCTTC. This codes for CASSLLGQVSGYGYTF.

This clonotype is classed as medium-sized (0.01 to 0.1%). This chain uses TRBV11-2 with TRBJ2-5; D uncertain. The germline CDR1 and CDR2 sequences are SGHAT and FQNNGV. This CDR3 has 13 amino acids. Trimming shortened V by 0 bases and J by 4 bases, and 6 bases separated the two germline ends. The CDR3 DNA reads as TGTGCCAGCAGCTTAGAGAGGTCAGAGACCCAGTACTTC. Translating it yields CASSLERSETQYF.

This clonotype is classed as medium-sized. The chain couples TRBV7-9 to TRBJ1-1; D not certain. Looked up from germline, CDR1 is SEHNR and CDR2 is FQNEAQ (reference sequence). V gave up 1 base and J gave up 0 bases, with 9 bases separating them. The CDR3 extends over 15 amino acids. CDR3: CASSLGVTLNTEAFF. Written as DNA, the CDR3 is TGTGCCAGCAGCTTAGGGGTAACACTGAACACTGAAGCTTTCTTT.

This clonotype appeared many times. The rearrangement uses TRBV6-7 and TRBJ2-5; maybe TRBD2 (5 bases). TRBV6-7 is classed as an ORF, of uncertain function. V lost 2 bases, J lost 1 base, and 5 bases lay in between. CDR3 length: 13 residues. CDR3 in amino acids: CASSYEGQETQYF. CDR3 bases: TGTGCCAGCAGTTACGAGGGCCAAGAGACCCAGTACTTC.

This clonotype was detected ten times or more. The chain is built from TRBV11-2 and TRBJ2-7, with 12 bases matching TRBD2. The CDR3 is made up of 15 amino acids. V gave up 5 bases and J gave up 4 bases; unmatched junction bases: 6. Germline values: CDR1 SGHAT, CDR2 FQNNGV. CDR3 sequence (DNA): TGTGCCAGCAGCCCAGGACTAGCGGGAATGTACGAGCAGTACTTC. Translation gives CASSPGLAGMYEQYF.

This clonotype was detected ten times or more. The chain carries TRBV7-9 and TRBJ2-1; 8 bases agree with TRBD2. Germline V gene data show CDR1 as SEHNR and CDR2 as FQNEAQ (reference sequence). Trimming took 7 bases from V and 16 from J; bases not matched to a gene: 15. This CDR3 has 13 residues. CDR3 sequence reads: CASTSQAGGPSFF. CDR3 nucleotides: TGTGCCAGCACCTCCCAGGCGGGAGGCCCGAGTTTCTTC.

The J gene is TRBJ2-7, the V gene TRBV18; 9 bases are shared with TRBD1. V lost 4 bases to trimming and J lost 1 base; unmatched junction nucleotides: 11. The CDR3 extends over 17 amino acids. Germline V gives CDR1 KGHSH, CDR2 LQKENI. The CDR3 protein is CASSRFTGTGISYEQYF. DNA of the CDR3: TGTGCCAGCTCACGTTTTACCGGGACAGGGATATCCTACGAGCAGTACTTC.

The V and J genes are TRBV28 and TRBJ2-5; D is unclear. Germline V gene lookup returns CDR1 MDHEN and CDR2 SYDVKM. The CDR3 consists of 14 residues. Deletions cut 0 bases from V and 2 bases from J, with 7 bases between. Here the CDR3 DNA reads TGTGCCAGCAGTTTATGTTCAGATCAAGAGACCCAGTACTTC. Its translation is CASSLCSDQETQYF. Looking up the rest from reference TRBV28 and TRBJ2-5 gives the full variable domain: DVKVTQSSRYLVKRTGEKVFLECVQDMDHENMFWYRQDPGLGLRLIYFSYDVKMKEKGDIPEGYSVSREKKERFSLILESASTNQTSMYLCASSLCSDQETQYFGPGTRLLVL.

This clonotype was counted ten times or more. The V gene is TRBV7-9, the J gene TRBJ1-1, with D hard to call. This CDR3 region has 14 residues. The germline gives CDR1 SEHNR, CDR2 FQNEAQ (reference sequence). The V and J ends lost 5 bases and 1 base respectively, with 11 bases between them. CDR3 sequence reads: CASSGRTANTEAFF. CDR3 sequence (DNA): TGTGCCAGCAGCGGGCGGACGGCGAACACTGAAGCTTTCTTT.

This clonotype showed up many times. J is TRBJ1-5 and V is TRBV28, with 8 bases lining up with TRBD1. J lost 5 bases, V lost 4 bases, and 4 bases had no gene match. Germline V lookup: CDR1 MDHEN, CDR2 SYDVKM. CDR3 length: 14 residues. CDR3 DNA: TGTGCCAGCAGTTCAGGGGGCGAGGATCAGCCCCAGCATTTT. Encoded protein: CASSSGGEDQPQHF.

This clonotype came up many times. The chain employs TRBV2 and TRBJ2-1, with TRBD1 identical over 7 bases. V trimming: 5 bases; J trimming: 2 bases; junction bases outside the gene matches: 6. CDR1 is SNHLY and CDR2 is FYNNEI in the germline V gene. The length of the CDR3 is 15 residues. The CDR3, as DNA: TGTGCCAGCAGTATCGGCAGGGGGACCTACAATGAGCAGTTCTTC. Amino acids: CASSIGRGTYNEQFF.

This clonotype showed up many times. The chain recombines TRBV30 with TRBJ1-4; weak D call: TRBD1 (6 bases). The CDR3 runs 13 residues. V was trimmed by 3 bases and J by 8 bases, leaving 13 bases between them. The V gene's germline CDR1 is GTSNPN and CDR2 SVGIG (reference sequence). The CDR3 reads CAWSRGGVEKLFF. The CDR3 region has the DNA TGTGCCTGGAGCCGGGGGGGCGTGGAAAAACTGTTTTTT.

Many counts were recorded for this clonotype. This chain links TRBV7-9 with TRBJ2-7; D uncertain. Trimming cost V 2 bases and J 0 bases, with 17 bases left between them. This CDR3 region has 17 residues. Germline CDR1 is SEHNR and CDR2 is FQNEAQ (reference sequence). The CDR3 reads CASSLWRSVFSSYEQYF. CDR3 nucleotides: TGTGCCAGCAGCTTATGGCGGTCCGTGTTTAGCTCCTACGAGCAGTACTTC.

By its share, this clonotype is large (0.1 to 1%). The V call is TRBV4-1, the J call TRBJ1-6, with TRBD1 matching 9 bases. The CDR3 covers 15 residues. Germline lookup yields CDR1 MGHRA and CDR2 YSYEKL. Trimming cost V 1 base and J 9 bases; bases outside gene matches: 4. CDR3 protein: CASSQVDRGTSPLHF. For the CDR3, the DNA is TGCGCCAGCAGCCAAGTCGACAGGGGGACTTCACCCCTCCACTTT.